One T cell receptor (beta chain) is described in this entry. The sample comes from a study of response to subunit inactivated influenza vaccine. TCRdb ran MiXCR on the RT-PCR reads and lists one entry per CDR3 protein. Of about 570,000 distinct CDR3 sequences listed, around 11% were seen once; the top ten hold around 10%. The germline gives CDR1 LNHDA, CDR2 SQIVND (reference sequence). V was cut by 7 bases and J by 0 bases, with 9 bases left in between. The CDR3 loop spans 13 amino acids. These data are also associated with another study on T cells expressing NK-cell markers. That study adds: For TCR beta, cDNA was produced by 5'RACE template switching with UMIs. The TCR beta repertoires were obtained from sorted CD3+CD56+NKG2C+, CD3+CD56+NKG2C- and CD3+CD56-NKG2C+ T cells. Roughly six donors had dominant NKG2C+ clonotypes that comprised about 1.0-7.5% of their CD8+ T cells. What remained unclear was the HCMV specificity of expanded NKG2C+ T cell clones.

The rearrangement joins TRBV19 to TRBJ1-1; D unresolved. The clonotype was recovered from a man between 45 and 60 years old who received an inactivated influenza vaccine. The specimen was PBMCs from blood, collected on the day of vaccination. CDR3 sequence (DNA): TGTGCCAGTACGTCCGGGGTGAACACTGAAGCTTTCTTT. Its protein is CASTSGVNTEAFF.